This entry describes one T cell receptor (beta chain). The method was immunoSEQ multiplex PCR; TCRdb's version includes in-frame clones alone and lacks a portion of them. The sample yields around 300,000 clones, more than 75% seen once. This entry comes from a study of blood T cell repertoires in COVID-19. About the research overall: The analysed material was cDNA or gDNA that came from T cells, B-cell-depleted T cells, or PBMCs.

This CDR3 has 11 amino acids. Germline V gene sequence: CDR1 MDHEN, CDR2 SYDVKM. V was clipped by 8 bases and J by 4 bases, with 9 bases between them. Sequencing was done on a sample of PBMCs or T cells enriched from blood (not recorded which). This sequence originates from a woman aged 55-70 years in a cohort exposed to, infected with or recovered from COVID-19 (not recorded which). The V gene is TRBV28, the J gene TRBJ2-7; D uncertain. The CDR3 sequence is CASQGVYEQYF. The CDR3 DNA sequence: TGTGCCAGCCAAGGAGTTTACGAGCAGTACTTC.